This TCR beta chain was profiled in a study of cytomegalovirus exposure and HLA in healthy donors. Researchers ran the PCR with 60 Vbeta and 13 Jbeta primers. Produced via immunoSEQ multiplex PCR; TCRdb's table is partial and in-frame only. In the table there are under 200,000 clones, roughly four fifths of which are singletons. The sequenced material came from PBMCs. The origin of this receptor is a girl aged 2 to 10 in good health and CMV-seropositive.

The CDR3 sequence: CASSILWMSIRTSGPRWDEQFF. CDR3 coding DNA: TGTGCCAGTAGTATACTTTGGATGTCGATACGGACTAGCGGCCCCCGGTGGGATGAGCAGTTCTTC. The chain recombines TRBV19 with TRBJ2-1; TRBD2 aligns across 10 bases. V shed 2 bases and J 8 bases; nucleotides not matched to a gene: 27. CDR3 length equals 22 residues. Germline CDR1 and CDR2: LNHDA and SQIVND (reference sequence).